Each of the 12 T cell receptor beta chains below was sequenced from the same sample in a study of tumor and adjacent non-tumor tissue in lung cancer. This sample's RNA came from whole unsorted tissue. Three rounds of nested PCR, following a modified ARM-PCR protocol, produced the TCRbeta library. TCRdb recomputed calls from the multiplex PCR reads with MiXCR, one row per CDR3 protein. The sample lists approximately 90,000 distinct CDR3 sequences, 67% occurring once. Sequenced: lung tumor tissue. The source is a man in his sixties with non-small cell lung cancer.

A single count supports this clonotype. The rearrangement joins TRBV6-1 to TRBJ2-7; weak D call: TRBD2 (5 bases). Germline CDR1 reads MNHNS; CDR2 reads SASEGT. The CDR3 is made up of 14 amino acids. V dropped 0 bases and J dropped 6 bases, with 12 bases sitting between them. CDR3 amino acids: CASSEATMAGEQYF. The CDR3 coding sequence is TGTGCCAGCAGTGAAGCCACGATGGCGGGCGAGCAGTACTTC.

As concerns this clonotype: The germline gene is not matched at one end of the junction; a read error may be the cause. This chain connects TRBV11-2 to TRBJ2-2; D may be TRBD2 (6 bases). From germline, CDR1 is SGHAT and CDR2 FQNNGV. The CDR3 consists of 13 residues. The CDR3 DNA follows: TGTGCCGGCAGCTTAGGGACTTCGGGGGAGCTGTTTTTT. Its translation: CAGSLGTSGELFF. The full variable domain, completed using reference TRBV11-2 and TRBJ2-2, is EAGVAQSPRYKIIEKRQSVAFWCNPISGHATLYWYQQILGQGPKLLIQFQNNGVVDDSQLPKDRFSAERLKGVDSTLKIQPAKLEDSAVYLCAGSLGTSGELFFGEGSRLTVL.

As regards this clonotype: Lacking the conserved final phenylalanine or tryptophan, this CDR3 likely reflects a read error. This chain connects TRBV11-2 to TRBJ2-1; no definite D call. From germline, CDR1 is SGHAT and CDR2 FQNNGV. This CDR3 region has 16 residues. CDR3 coding DNA: TGTGCCAACAGCCCCCCCCGGATGAGCTCCTACAATGAGCAGTTCTCC. Protein sequence: CANSPPRMSSYNEQFS.

This clonotype has a count of ten or more. The J gene is TRBJ2-1, the V gene TRBV7-9; D might be TRBD1 (6 bases). Trimming took 3 bases from V and 9 from J, leaving 9 bases between them. This CDR3 spans 12 amino acids. Per germline, CDR1 SEHNR and CDR2 FQNEAQ (reference sequence). CDR3 loop: CASSFGQLEQFF. CDR3 sequence (DNA): TGTGCCAGCAGCTTTGGACAGCTTGAGCAGTTCTTC.

The V and J genes are TRBV12-3 or TRBV12-4 and TRBJ1-5, with 10 bases fitting TRBD1. The CDR3 is 17 residues long. In nucleotides, the CDR3 is TGTGTTAGCAGTCCCCCCTGCGGGACAGGGGGCAATCAGCCCCAGCATTTT. This encodes CVSSPPCGTGGNQPQHF.

About this clonotype itself: Given a much more abundant clone one base away, this may be a read error. This sequence joins TRBV6-2 or TRBV6-3 and TRBJ2-2, with D perhaps TRBD2 (5 bases). Germline V gene lookup returns CDR1 MNHEY and CDR2 SVGEGT. V was pared by 0 bases and J by 2 bases, with 10 bases between. This CDR3 comprises 16 residues. The DNA for the CDR3 is TGTGCCAGCAGTTACTCGGCTAGCACTAACACCGGGGAGCTGTTTTTT. Translated: CASSYSASTNTGELFF.

This clonotype was counted once. An end of the junction does not agree with germline; a read error may underlie this. The CDR3 region is CSARGSSGANVLAF. CDR3 coding DNA: TGCAGTGCTAGAGGCAGCTCTGGGGCCAACGTACTGGCTTTC. The chain carries TRBV20-1 and TRBJ2-6; D is possibly TRBD1 (5 bases). In germline, CDR1 is DFQATT, CDR2 SNEGSKA (reference sequence). CDR3 length: 14 residues.

In regard to this clonotype: At one of its ends the junction is not consistent with the germline gene, which may arise from a read error. The chain joins TRBV20-1 to TRBJ2-3; 9 positions match TRBD2. The CDR3 runs 16 residues. The germline gives CDR1 DFQATT, CDR2 SNEGSKA (reference sequence). The CDR3 loop reads CTARDNLAGLTDTQYF. Written as DNA, the CDR3 is TGCACTGCTAGAGATAACCTAGCGGGGCTCACAGATACGCAGTATTTC.

Comment on this clonotype: Relative to the germline gene, one junction end is altered; a read error may explain this. The chain uses TRBV11-2 and TRBJ2-1; D is possibly TRBD1 (6 bases). The germline CDR1 and CDR2 sequences are SGHAT and FQNNGV. The CDR3 runs to 14 residues. CDR3 nucleotide sequence: TGTGCCAGCAACTTAGGCAGGGGTAGTAGTGAGCGGTTCTTC. Protein sequence: CASNLGRGSSERFF. Based on the CDR3 plus reference TRBV11-2 and TRBJ2-1, the full variable domain is EAGVAQSPRYKIIEKRQSVAFWCNPISGHATLYWYQQILGQGPKLLIQFQNNGVVDDSQLPKDRFSAERLKGVDSTLKIQPAKLEDSAVYLCASNLGRGSSERFFGPGTRLTVL.

This clonotype occurred many times. This sequence joins TRBV7-2 and TRBJ2-1, with 13 bases identical to TRBD2. Germline lookup yields CDR1 SGHTA and CDR2 FQGNSA. This CDR3 contains 15 residues. The J segment lost 5 bases and the V segment lost 5 bases, leaving 3 bases of the junction unmatched. CDR3 loop: CASSRGLAGNNEQFF. CDR3 coding DNA: TGTGCCAGCAGCCGGGGACTAGCGGGAAACAATGAGCAGTTCTTC.

The chain carries TRBV12-3 or TRBV12-4 and TRBJ1-5; the match to TRBD1 covers 7 bases. J lost 4 bases, V lost 7 bases, and 10 bases had no gene match. This CDR3 is 15 amino acids long. The DNA of the CDR3 is TGTGCCAGCAATACACAGGGGCAAAGTAATCAGCCCCAGCATTTT. This codes for CASNTQGQSNQPQHF.

This clonotype appeared a few times. Relative to the germline gene, one junction end is altered; a read error may explain this. The genes are TRBV29-1 and TRBJ1-2; D is undetermined. CDR1 and CDR2 (germline): SQVTM, ANQGSEA. The CDR3 is made up of 10 amino acids. In DNA, the CDR3 is TGCAGCGCAGACCGGGTTGGCTGCACCTTC. Amino acids: CSADRVGCTF.